The text below deals with one T cell receptor (beta chain). What it recognizes is unknown. Both TRBC1 and TRBC2 were covered by a beta constant-region primer of two equimolar oligonucleotides. Four rounds of PCR amplified the ligated cDNA using nested alpha and beta constant-region primers plus SP2. TCRdb used MiXCR to reprocess the UMI-ligation and nested PCR reads, holding one entry per CDR3 protein. The sample carries about 99,000 distinct CDR3 sequences, about 14% recorded once. These data are taken from a study of naive and memory T cell subsets. CD8 T cells were positively selected from what remained after CD4 positive selection. General study findings and limits: Especially in CD8 cells, naive repertoires contained a few larger clonotypes, possibly CD45RA-re-expressing memory cells. Findings for naive and memory subsets could not be checked against ground truth. Naive and memory subsets had different power law exponents for TCR abundance. Activation and differentiation may alter RNA-based TCR counts.

The source of this sequence is a human donor in good health. Source material: naive CD8+ T cells from blood.

In DNA, the CDR3 is TGTGCCAGCAGCCGTTCTGGGATCGGCACAGATACGCAGTATTTT. It translates to CASSRSGIGTDTQYF. The chain uses TRBV7-3 and TRBJ2-3, with no clear D. Trimming took off 5 bases at V and 1 base at J, with 13 bases between the two ends. This CDR3 is 15 amino acids long. Germline lookup yields CDR1 SGHTA and CDR2 FQGTGA. Full variable domain (missing parts from reference TRBV7-3 and TRBJ2-3): GAGVSQTPSNKVTEKGKYVELRCDPISGHTALYWYRQSLGQGPEFLIYFQGTGAADDSGLPNDRFFAVRPEGSVSTLKIQRTERGDSAVYLCASSRSGIGTDTQYFGPGTRLTVL.